The 24 T cell receptor beta chains below come from one sample, sequenced in a study of T cells after posttransplantation cyclophosphamide. Repertoires were generated with immunoSEQ multiplex PCR, while TCRdb's copy carries only in-frame clones and drops some. Listed for the sample are about 34,000 clones, none seen a single time. Sequenced: PBMCs. The source of these receptors is a woman between 50 and 59 years old in good health and a related stem cell transplant donor.

The sample holds many counts of this clone. The rearrangement joins TRBV9 to TRBJ1-2; 7 nucleotides agree with TRBD1. The CDR3 is made up of 14 amino acids. Germline V gene sequence: CDR1 SGDLS, CDR2 YYNGEE. Trimming removed 3 bases from V and 2 bases from J; junction bases left unmatched: 4. CDR3 nucleotide sequence: TGTGCCAGCAGCGCCGGACAGGACAACTATGGCTACACCTTC. The encoded protein is CASSAGQDNYGYTF. Based on the CDR3 plus reference TRBV9 and TRBJ1-2, the full variable domain is DSGVTQTPKHLITATGQRVTLRCSPRSGDLSVYWYQQSLDQGLQFLIQYYNGEERAKGNILERFSAQQFPDLHSELNLSSLELGDSALYFCASSAGQDNYGYTFGSGTRLTVV.

This clone was seen ten or more times. The rearrangement joins TRBV4-1 to TRBJ2-4; D is uncertain. Trimming pared 1 base from V and 0 bases from J, leaving 7 bases between. The CDR3 sequence is 15 residues long. Germline lookup yields CDR1 MGHRA and CDR2 YSYEKL. CDR3 DNA: TGCGCCAGCAGCCAAGCCCCGGTAGCCAAAAACATTCAGTACTTC. It translates to CASSQAPVAKNIQYF.

In this sample, this clone turned up many times. The chain has TRBV11-1 and TRBJ2-5; 13 nucleotides align to TRBD2. Germline assignment: CDR1 SGHAT and CDR2 FQDESV (reference sequence). The CDR3 totals 16 residues. The V segment lost 4 bases and the J segment 4 bases; nucleotides outside the gene matches: 6. Here the CDR3 reads CASSYLGTSGIETQYF. The CDR3 nucleotides are TGTGCCAGCAGCTACCTAGGGACTAGCGGGATAGAGACCCAGTACTTC. Variable domain in full (rest from reference TRBV11-1 and TRBJ2-5): EAEVAQSPRYKITEKSQAVAFWCDPISGHATLYWYRQILGQGPELLVQFQDESVVDDSQLPKDRFSAERLKGVDSTLKIQPAELGDSAMYLCASSYLGTSGIETQYFGPGTRLLVL.

This clone was seen at least ten times. V is TRBV7-9 and J is TRBJ2-3; D may be TRBD2 (6 bases). There are 15 residues in the CDR3. Trimming pared 5 bases from V and 0 bases from J, leaving 12 bases between. Germline CDR1 reads SEHNR; CDR2 reads FQNEAQ (reference sequence). The CDR3 loop is CASSMSGPSTDTQYF. The DNA for the CDR3 is TGTGCCAGCAGCATGAGCGGGCCGAGCACAGATACGCAGTATTTT.

This clone turned up a few times. V is TRBV9 and J is TRBJ2-1; 9 bases match TRBD1. With V trimmed by 4 bases and J by 4 bases, 6 bases remained unmatched. This CDR3 is built from 15 residues. Looked up from germline, CDR1 is SGDLS and CDR2 is YYNGEE. CDR3 DNA sequence: TGTGCCAGCAGCCCCCCGGACAGGGGTTACAATGAGCAGTTCTTC. Protein: CASSPPDRGYNEQFF.

This chain links TRBV24-1 with TRBJ2-3; possibly TRBD1 for D (6 bases). The V end was cut by 4 bases, the J end by 6 bases, with 10 bases between. This CDR3 is built from 13 residues. The germline CDR1 and CDR2 sequences are KGHDR and SFDVKD. The CDR3 coding sequence is TGTGCCACCAGTGACGCAGGGGCGGATACGCAGTATTTT. Protein product: CATSDAGADTQYF.

This clone was found many times. The J gene is TRBJ1-1, the V gene TRBV12-3 or TRBV12-4; 7 bases agree with TRBD1. This CDR3 spans 13 amino acids. V trimming: 9 bases; J trimming: 0 bases; junction bases outside the gene matches: 4. This CDR3 is CASAGQLNTEAFF. The CDR3 DNA follows: TGTGCCAGTGCGGGACAGTTGAACACTGAAGCTTTCTTT.

This clone was seen at least ten times. The chain has TRBV6-1 and TRBJ2-7, with D possibly being TRBD1 (5 bases). The CDR3 runs to 15 residues. CDR1 and CDR2 from the germline V gene are MNHNS and SASEGT. V was cut by 6 bases and J by 5 bases, with 20 bases left in between. CDR3 protein: CASSRATTFRHEQYF. DNA of the CDR3: TGTGCCAGCAGCAGGGCTACCACATTTCGGCACGAGCAGTACTTC.

V gene TRBV30 combines with J gene TRBJ2-3; perhaps TRBD1 as D (8 bases). V lost 5 bases and J 4 bases, leaving 22 bases between the germline ends. The CDR3 length is 16 residues. CDR1 and CDR2 (germline): GTSNPN, SVGIG (reference sequence). The CDR3 loop is CAWGGGDGQGPDTQYF. In DNA form, the CDR3 reads TGTGCCTGGGGAGGGGGGGACGGACAGGGCCCAGATACGCAGTATTTT.

Many counts were recorded for this clone. The V gene is TRBV18, the J gene TRBJ2-7, with 7 bases lining up with TRBD2. Looked up from germline, CDR1 is KGHSH and CDR2 is LQKENI. The CDR3 consists of 15 residues. Trimming took 4 bases from V and 3 from J; bases not matched to a gene: 9. CDR3 DNA: TGTGCCAGCTCACTCTCTGGGACGGGGGGCTACGAGCAGTACTTC. As protein: CASSLSGTGGYEQYF.

This clone was seen many times. V and J are TRBV19 and TRBJ1-2, with D perhaps TRBD1 (5 bases). Germline CDR1 LNHDA, CDR2 SQIVND (reference sequence). The CDR3 sequence is 11 residues long. V lost 6 bases and J lost 5, with 7 bases in between. The CDR3 DNA sequence: TGTGCCAGTAGGCAGGGTTATGGCTACACCTTC. Translated: CASRQGYGYTF.

This clone was seen at least ten times. The chain uses TRBV19 and TRBJ1-2; a possible D gene is TRBD1 (5 bases). Trimming cost V 4 bases and J 6 bases, with 15 bases left between them. Germline V gene sequence: CDR1 LNHDA, CDR2 SQIVND (reference sequence). The CDR3 has 14 residues. CDR3 residues: CASSSRGWGDGYTF. The CDR3 bases are TGTGCCAGTAGTAGCCGGGGATGGGGGGATGGCTACACCTTC.

In its sample, this clone was seen many times. V is TRBV9 and J is TRBJ1-1, with D maybe TRBD1 (6 bases). The CDR3 is 16 residues long. Trimming left V 2 bases short and J 7 bases short, with 21 bases between. Germline CDR1 and CDR2: SGDLS and YYNGEE. CDR3 nucleotides: TGTGCCAGCAGCGTGGGGGGGGCCATGGGGTGGGGTGAAGCTTTCTTT. Amino acid sequence: CASSVGGAMGWGEAFF.

This clone was seen many times. The CDR3 is CASSLGTSNTEAFF. In DNA, the CDR3 is TGTGCCAGCAGTTTAGGGACATCGAACACTGAAGCTTTCTTT. The J gene is TRBJ1-1, the V gene TRBV6-2 or TRBV6-3; D is possibly TRBD1 (6 bases). V was cut by 4 bases and J by 1 base, with 10 bases left in between. The CDR3 sequence is 14 residues long. CDR1 MNHEY and CDR2 SVGEGT come from the germline V gene.

This clone was seen ten or more times. V gene TRBV18 combines with J gene TRBJ2-5; TRBD2 aligns across 7 bases. J lost 3 bases, V lost 0 bases, and 1 base had no gene match. CDR1 and CDR2 (germline): KGHSH, LQKENI. The CDR3 runs to 14 residues. The CDR3 DNA is TGTGCCAGCTCACCACCCACTAGCGAAGAGACCCAGTACTTC. This codes for CASSPPTSEETQYF.

Ten or more counts support this clone. CDR3 DNA: TGTGCCAGCAGCTTGCAAGCGGGAGTCGGGTACAATGAGCAGTTCTTC. This sequence encodes CASSLQAGVGYNEQFF. The V and J genes are TRBV7-2 and TRBJ2-1; 8 bases map to TRBD2. V was pared by 3 bases and J by 4 bases, with 8 bases of the junction left unmatched. CDR1 is SGHTA and CDR2 is FQGNSA in the germline V gene. The CDR3 has 16 amino acids.

This clone was seen at least ten times. The V and J genes are TRBV12-3 or TRBV12-4 and TRBJ1-2; 7 bases are shared with TRBD1. V dropped 8 bases and J dropped 2; count of bases not matched to a gene: 8. The CDR3 loop spans 14 amino acids. The CDR3 nucleotides are TGTGCCAGCCGTAGGGGGGACAGAAACTATGGCTACACCTTC. Translated: CASRRGDRNYGYTF.

This clone has ten or more counts. The chain is built from TRBV19 and TRBJ1-1; TRBD1 might be the D (5 bases). Germline CDR1 reads LNHDA; CDR2 reads SQIVND (reference sequence). The V end was cut by 7 bases, the J end by 3 bases, with 12 bases between. CDR3 length equals 13 residues. This CDR3 reads CASIRTGDTEAFF. As DNA, the CDR3 is TGTGCCAGTATACGGACGGGGGACACTGAAGCTTTCTTT. Using reference TRBV19 and TRBJ1-1 for the parts outside the CDR3, the full variable domain is DGGITQSPKYLFRKEGQNVTLSCEQNLNHDAMYWYRQDPGQGLRLIYYSQIVNDFQKGDIAEGYSVSREKKESFPLTVTSAQKNPTAFYLCASIRTGDTEAFFGQGTRLTVV.

Only a few counts were recorded for this clone. This chain joins TRBV5-1 and TRBJ2-1; TRBD2 matches at 8 bases. V gave up 4 bases and J gave up 0 bases; unmatched junction bases: 6. The CDR3 loop spans 16 amino acids. CDR1 is SGHRS and CDR2 is YFSETQ in the germline V gene. CDR3 region: CASSVSGTTSYNEQFF. Written as DNA, the CDR3 is TGCGCCAGCAGCGTTAGCGGGACCACCTCCTACAATGAGCAGTTCTTC.

This clone appeared many times. The chain joins TRBV28 to TRBJ1-4; 11 nucleotides align to TRBD1. The germline gives CDR1 MDHEN, CDR2 SYDVKM. The J segment lost 10 bases and the V segment lost 5 bases, leaving 12 bases of the junction unmatched. This CDR3 has 16 residues. The CDR3 sequence: CASSRTGTGGIAKLFF. The CDR3 nucleotides are TGTGCCAGCAGTCGAACCGGGACAGGGGGAATTGCAAAACTGTTTTTT.

This clone has at least ten counts. This chain joins TRBV4-1 and TRBJ2-7, with 9 bases that match TRBD2. The J segment lost 2 bases and the V segment lost 0 bases, leaving 8 bases of the junction unmatched. The CDR3 runs 17 residues. Germline V lookup: CDR1 MGHRA, CDR2 YSYEKL. CDR3 sequence (DNA): TGCGCCAGCAGCCAAGACTCCGCTAGCGGGGAAACCTACGAGCAGTACTTC. Protein: CASSQDSASGETYEQYF.

This clone was counted many times. The V call is TRBV12-3 or TRBV12-4, the J call TRBJ1-1; the match to TRBD1 covers 7 bases. V dropped 6 bases and J dropped 0; count of bases not matched to a gene: 7. This CDR3 region has 15 residues. The CDR3 protein is CASRPRTGVNTEAFF. In nucleotides, the CDR3 is TGTGCCAGCAGACCCCGGACAGGAGTGAACACTGAAGCTTTCTTT.

This clone was picked up many times. V usage is TRBV6-2 or TRBV6-3 and J usage is TRBJ1-1; no clear D gene. Trimming took off 7 bases at V and 1 base at J, with 19 bases between the two ends. Germline CDR1 is MNHEY and CDR2 is SVGEGT. The CDR3 contains 16 residues. The CDR3 DNA is TGTGCCAGCACCATGAATCCCCCCGGTTCGAACACTGAAGCTTTCTTT. Translating gives CASTMNPPGSNTEAFF.

In its sample, this clone was seen a few times. The CDR3 sequence is CASGRLAAGELFF. DNA for the CDR3: TGTGCCAGCGGGAGACTAGCGGCCGGGGAGCTGTTTTTT. The chain carries TRBV12-3 or TRBV12-4 and TRBJ2-2, with 9 bases matching TRBD2. Trimming cost V 8 bases and J 6 bases; bases outside gene matches: 4. This CDR3 has 13 amino acids.